The source of this TCR beta chain is a study of cytomegalovirus exposure and HLA in healthy donors. Study information: Among approximately 390 genotyped donors, about 83% fell in the Caucasian-associated ancestry cluster.

Germline CDR1 MGHRA, CDR2 YSYEKL. The CDR3 extends over 14 amino acids. V trimming: 4 bases; J trimming: 5 bases; junction bases outside the gene matches: 7. A multiplex PCR was run with 60 Vbeta primers and 13 Jbeta primers. The method was immunoSEQ multiplex PCR; TCRdb's version includes in-frame clones alone and lacks a portion of them. The table lists some 95,000 clones, about 66% of them singletons. The receptor was derived from a man aged 25-45 years in good health and CMV-seronegative. Sequencing was performed on PBMCs. The chain combines TRBV4-1 with TRBJ2-5; TRBD2 matches at 7 bases. CDR3 coding DNA: TGCGCCAGCAGCCGACTGGGGGGAGGGGAGACCCAGTACTTC. It specifies CASSRLGGGETQYF.